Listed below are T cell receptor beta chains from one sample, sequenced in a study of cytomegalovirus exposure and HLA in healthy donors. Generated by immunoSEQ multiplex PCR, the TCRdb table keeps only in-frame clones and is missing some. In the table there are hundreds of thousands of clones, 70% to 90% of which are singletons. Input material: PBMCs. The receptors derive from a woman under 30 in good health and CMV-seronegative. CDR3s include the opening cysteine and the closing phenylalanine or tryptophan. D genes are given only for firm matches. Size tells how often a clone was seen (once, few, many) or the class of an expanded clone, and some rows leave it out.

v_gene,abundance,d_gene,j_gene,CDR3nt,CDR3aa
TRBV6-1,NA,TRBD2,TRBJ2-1,TGTGCCAGCATAGCGGGGGGTTCCTACAATGAGCAGTTCTTC,CASIAGGSYNEQFF
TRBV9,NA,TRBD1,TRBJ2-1,TGTGCCAGCAGCGTAGGATTGACAGGGGATACGAATGAGCAGTTCTTC,CASSVGLTGDTNEQFF
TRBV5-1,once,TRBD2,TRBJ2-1,TGCGCCAGCAGCTTGGCCGTCACTAGCGGGAGGGTTGAGCAGTTCTTC,CASSLAVTSGRVEQFF
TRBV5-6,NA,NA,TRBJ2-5,TGTGCCAGCAGCTGGGGGGGACAGGCTCAAGAGACCCAGTACTTC,CASSWGGQAQETQYF
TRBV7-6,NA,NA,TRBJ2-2,TGTGCCAGCAGCCCTATCGAGCTATTGAGGAACACCGGGGAGCTGTTTTTT,CASSPIELLRNTGELFF
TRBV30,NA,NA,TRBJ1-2,TGTGCCTGGAGTGTCGGGCAGAGGGGCTACACCTTC,CAWSVGQRGYTF
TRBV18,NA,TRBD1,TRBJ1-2,TGTGCCAGCTCGCCGGACAGGGCTCAGGGCTACACCTTC,CASSPDRAQGYTF
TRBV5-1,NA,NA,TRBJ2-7,TGCGCCAGCAGCCCGGAGGGGTCCCGCCACGAGCAGTACTTC,CASSPEGSRHEQYF
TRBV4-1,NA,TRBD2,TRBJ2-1,TGCGCCAGCAGCCACGGAGCGGGGGGAGACAAAGGTGAGCAGTTCTTC,CASSHGAGGDKGEQFF
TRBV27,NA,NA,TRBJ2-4,TGTGCCAGCAGTCCTCTTCTAGCCAAAAACATTCAGTACTTC,CASSPLLAKNIQYF
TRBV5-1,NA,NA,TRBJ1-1,TGCGCCAGCAGCACATTTTGGGGTGGGGGAACTGAAGCTTTCTTT,CASSTFWGGGTEAFF
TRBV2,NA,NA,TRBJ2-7,TGTGCCAGCAGTGAACAGGTCAGCTACGAGCAGTACTTC,CASSEQVSYEQYF
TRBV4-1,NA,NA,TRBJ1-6,TGCGCCAGCAGCCCCTATGAAATGTACGGGGCTGGAAATTCACCCCTCCACTTT,CASSPYEMYGAGNSPLHF
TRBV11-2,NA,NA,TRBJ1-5,TGTGCCAGCAGCTTAGATAGGGGAACTCAGCCCCAGCATTTT,CASSLDRGTQPQHF
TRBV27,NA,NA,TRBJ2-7,TGTGCCAGCAGCTGGGGGCGAGACTACGAGCAGTACTTC,CASSWGRDYEQYF
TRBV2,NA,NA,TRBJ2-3,TGTGCCAGCAGTCCCCTCGGGGTGAGCACAGATACGCAGTATTTT,CASSPLGVSTDTQYF
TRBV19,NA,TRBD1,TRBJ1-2,TGTGCCAGTAGTGTGGACAGGGGCTATGGCTACACCTTC,CASSVDRGYGYTF
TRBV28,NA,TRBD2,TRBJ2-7,TGTGCCAGCAGACTAAGGACTAGCCGACCTTACGAGCAGTACTTC,CASRLRTSRPYEQYF
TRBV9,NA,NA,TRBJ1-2,TGTGCCAGCAGCGTACGTGGTCACAGCAACTATGGCTACACCTTC,CASSVRGHSNYGYTF
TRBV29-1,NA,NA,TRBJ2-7,TGCAGCGGCGAGGACAGCTCCTACGAGCAGTACTTC,CSGEDSSYEQYF
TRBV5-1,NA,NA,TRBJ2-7,TGCGCCAGCAGCCCGCGCGTGGCGGGAACCCCCTACGAGCAGTACTTC,CASSPRVAGTPYEQYF
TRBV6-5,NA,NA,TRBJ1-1,TGTGCCAGCAGTTCTTTCAGGGGAAACACTGAAGCTTTCTTT,CASSSFRGNTEAFF
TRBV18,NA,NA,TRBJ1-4,TGTGCCAGCTCAGACACCTGGGGAACTAATGAAAAACTGTTTTTT,CASSDTWGTNEKLFF
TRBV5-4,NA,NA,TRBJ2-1,TGTGCCAGCAGCTTGGTGCAGGTCGATGAGCAGTTCTTC,CASSLVQVDEQFF
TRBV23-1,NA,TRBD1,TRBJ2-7,TGCGCCAGCAGTCAAAAAAACAGGGGGCGCTCCTACGAGCAGTACTTC,CASSQKNRGRSYEQYF
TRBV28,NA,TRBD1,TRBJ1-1,TGTGCCAGCAGTCCGGACAGGGGTTACACTGAAGCTTTCTTT,CASSPDRGYTEAFF
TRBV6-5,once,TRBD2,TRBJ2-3,TGTGCCAGCAGGGACCCTAGCGGGAACACAGATACGCAGTATTTT,CASRDPSGNTDTQYF
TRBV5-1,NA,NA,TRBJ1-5,TGCGCCAGCAGCTTGTCGGCAGGGGTCCAGCCCCAGCATTTT,CASSLSAGVQPQHF
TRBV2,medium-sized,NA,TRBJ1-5,TGTGCCAGCAGCGAGAATTATAGCAATCAGCCCCAGCATTTT,CASSENYSNQPQHF